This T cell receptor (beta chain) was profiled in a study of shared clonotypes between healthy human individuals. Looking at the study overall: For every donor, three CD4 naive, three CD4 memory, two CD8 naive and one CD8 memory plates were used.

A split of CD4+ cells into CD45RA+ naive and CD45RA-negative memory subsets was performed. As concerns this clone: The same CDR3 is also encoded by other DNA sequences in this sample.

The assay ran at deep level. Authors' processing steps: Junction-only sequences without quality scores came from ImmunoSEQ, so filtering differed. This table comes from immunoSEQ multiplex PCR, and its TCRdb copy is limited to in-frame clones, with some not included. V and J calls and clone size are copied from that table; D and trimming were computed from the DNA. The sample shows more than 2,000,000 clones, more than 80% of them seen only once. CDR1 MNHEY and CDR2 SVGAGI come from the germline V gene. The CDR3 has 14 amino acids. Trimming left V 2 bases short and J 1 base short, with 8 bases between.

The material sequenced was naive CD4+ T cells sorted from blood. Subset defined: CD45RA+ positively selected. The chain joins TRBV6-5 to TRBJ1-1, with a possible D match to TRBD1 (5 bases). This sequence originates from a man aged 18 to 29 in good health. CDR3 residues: CASSYLDRNTEAFF. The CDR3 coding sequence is TGTGCCAGCAGTTACCTAGACAGGAACACTGAAGCTTTCTTT.